Each of the 19 T cell receptor beta chains below was sequenced from the same sample in a study of blood T cells in healthy people across ages. A second roughly 6 to 11 cycle PCR used barcoded and J-beta primers. TCRdb independently ran MiXCR on the 5' RACE reads; one entry per CDR3 protein. The top ten clones hold about 8% of a sample with 1.5 million to 2 million distinct CDR3 sequences, 28% of them seen once. The sample was blood. The receptors stem from a woman aged 25-40 years in good health.

The J gene is TRBJ2-3, the V gene TRBV7-9; either TRBD1 or TRBD2 may supply D (6 bases each). The CDR3 is made up of 15 amino acids. V was pared by 1 base and J by 5 bases, with 13 bases between. CDR1 SEHNR and CDR2 FQNEAQ come from the germline V gene (reference sequence). This chain's CDR3 is CASSLGQEGRDTQYF. CDR3 DNA: TGTGCCAGCAGCTTAGGACAGGAGGGCCGAGATACGCAGTATTTT.

Concerning this clonotype: Mismatch with germline at one junction end may stem from a read error. V is TRBV5-1 and J is TRBJ2-5; D call uncertain. The germline V gene has CDR1 SGHRS and CDR2 YFSETQ. This CDR3 region has 14 residues. CDR3: CASGLVGNQETQYF. The CDR3 nucleotides are TGCGCCAGCGGCTTGGTAGGCAACCAAGAGACCCAGTACTTC.

The chain links TRBV10-1 to TRBJ1-2; no reliable D call. The germline CDR1 and CDR2 sequences are WNHNN and SYGVQD (reference sequence). The CDR3 consists of 13 residues. V was trimmed by 0 bases and J by 7 bases, leaving 9 bases between them. The CDR3 bases are TGCGCCAGCAGTGAGTCCTTACGTGGTGGCTACACCTTC. Protein: CASSESLRGGYTF.

This clonotype has at least ten counts. V gene TRBV20-1 combines with J gene TRBJ2-5; no firm D call. Trimming took off 3 bases at V and 2 bases at J, with 7 bases between the two ends. The CDR3 is made up of 12 amino acids. Germline loops: CDR1 DFQATT, CDR2 SNEGSKA (reference sequence). The CDR3 DNA follows: TGCAGTGCTAGGCCGATTCAAGAGACCCAGTACTTC. Translating gives CSARPIQETQYF.

This clonotype was counted once. This could be a read error, since a much larger clone is one nucleotide away. J is TRBJ2-7 and V is TRBV5-6; tentative D call: TRBD2 (6 bases). The CDR3 extends over 15 amino acids. Deletions cut 4 bases from V and 2 bases from J, with 16 bases between. CDR1 SGHDT and CDR2 YYEEEE come from the germline V gene. The CDR3 is CASSLGGLGTYEQYF. The CDR3 nucleotides are TGTGCCAGCAGCCTGGGAGGACTGGGGACCTACGAGCAGTACTTC.

This clonotype has more than one count but fewer than ten. CDR3 DNA: TGTGCCAGCAGCTTGGGGTCAGCAACCTACGAGCAGTACTTC. Translating gives CASSLGSATYEQYF. The J gene is TRBJ2-7, the V gene TRBV5-5; no definite D call. Trimming cost V 0 bases and J 2 bases, with 9 bases left between them. CDR3 length: 14 residues. Germline V lookup: CDR1 SGHKS, CDR2 YYEKEE (reference sequence).

This clonotype has ten or more counts. The chain has TRBV28 and TRBJ2-3, with TRBD2 matching over 8 bases. J was trimmed by 1 base and V by 2 bases; bases with no gene match: 8. CDR3 length equals 17 residues. CDR1 is MDHEN and CDR2 is SYDVKM in the germline V gene. This CDR3 is CASSLQPGLGGTDTQYF. The CDR3 DNA follows: TGTGCCAGCAGTTTACAACCGGGACTAGGGGGCACAGATACGCAGTATTTT. The full variable domain, with the rest looked up from reference TRBV28 and TRBJ2-3, is DVKVTQSSRYLVKRTGEKVFLECVQDMDHENMFWYRQDPGLGLRLIYFSYDVKMKEKGDIPEGYSVSREKKERFSLILESASTNQTSMYLCASSLQPGLGGTDTQYFGPGTRLTVL.

Note on this clonotype: A read error may be the cause here, since a much bigger clone is one base away. This sequence joins TRBV29-1 and TRBJ1-2, with a tentative D call TRBD1 (6 bases). V was pared by 3 bases and J by 2 bases, with 13 bases between. The germline gives CDR1 SQVTM, CDR2 ANQGSEA. The CDR3 spans 14 residues. The CDR3 DNA reads TGCAGCGTTGATTCCACAGGGAACAACTATGGCTACACCTTC. Residues: CSVDSTGNNYGYTF.

The V gene is TRBV3-1, the J gene TRBJ2-5, with D perhaps being TRBD1 or TRBD2 (6 bases each). Between the trimmed V and J ends, which lost 0 bases and 7 bases, there was a span of 21 bases. The CDR3 is 17 amino acids. In germline, CDR1 is LGHDT, CDR2 YNNKEL (reference sequence). This CDR3 is CASSQEIGGGTFLTQYF. In DNA form, the CDR3 reads TGTGCCAGCAGCCAAGAAATCGGAGGGGGGACCTTTCTGACCCAGTACTTC.

This clonotype came up many times. The V call is TRBV15, the J call TRBJ2-4, with 11 bases that match TRBD2. Germline V gene lookup returns CDR1 LNHNV and CDR2 YYDKDF (reference sequence). V shed 0 bases, J shed 7 bases, and the junction held 8 bases outside the gene matches. This CDR3 spans 17 amino acids. CDR3 coding DNA: TGTGCCACCAGCAGAGATAGAACTAGCGGGAGCAATAACATTCAGTACTTC. Encoded protein: CATSRDRTSGSNNIQYF.

V usage is TRBV4-1 and J usage is TRBJ2-7; 8 bases agree with TRBD2. Germline-derived CDR1 and CDR2 are MGHRA and YSYEKL. The CDR3 runs to 18 residues. V gave up 3 bases and J gave up 7 bases; unmatched junction bases: 20. CDR3 nucleotide sequence: TGCGCCAGCAGCCAGGGAACCAATTGGCGGGGGGCACACAATGAGCAGTACTTC. Protein product: CASSQGTNWRGAHNEQYF.

As regards this clonotype: The junction differs from germline at one of its ends, possibly a read error. The rearrangement uses TRBV7-2 and TRBJ2-7; no firm D call. CDR3 length: 12 residues. Germline V lookup: CDR1 SGHTA, CDR2 FQGNSA. CDR3 sequence (DNA): TGTGCCAGCAGCTTAGGACCCTACGAGCGGTACTTC. It encodes CASSLGPYERYF.

This clonotype was picked up many times. V gene TRBV3-1 combines with J gene TRBJ1-5; tentative D call: TRBD1 (5 bases). Germline V lookup: CDR1 LGHDT, CDR2 YNNKEL (reference sequence). Between the trimmed V and J ends, which lost 3 bases and 2 bases, there was a span of 8 bases. The CDR3 totals 14 residues. The chain's CDR3 is CASSQGVGNQPQHF. The CDR3 coding sequence is TGTGCCAGCAGCCAGGGGGTCGGCAATCAGCCCCAGCATTTT.

As regards this clonotype: One base away lies a much larger clone, so this may be a sequencing read error. V and J are TRBV2 and TRBJ1-5; a weak D match, TRBD1 (5 bases). The V end lost 6 bases, the J end lost 1 base, and 7 bases lay between the germline ends. Per germline, CDR1 SNHLY and CDR2 FYNNEI. The CDR3 spans 13 residues. CDR3 sequence (DNA): TGTGCCAGCAGGCGACAGAGCAATCAGCCCCAGCATTTT. This gives the protein CASRRQSNQPQHF.

This clonotype was counted between two and nine times. This chain connects TRBV7-3 to TRBJ2-7, with D possibly matching TRBD1 (6 bases). In germline, CDR1 is SGHTA, CDR2 FQGTGA. Trimming left V 3 bases short and J 2 bases short, with 11 bases between. The CDR3 totals 14 residues. The CDR3 loop is CASSFWQGTYEQYF. The CDR3 coding sequence is TGTGCCAGCAGCTTCTGGCAGGGGACCTACGAGCAGTACTTC.

This clonotype has at least ten counts. The chain joins TRBV5-1 to TRBJ2-5, with a possible D match to TRBD2 (6 bases). The V gene lost 4 bases and the J gene lost 4 bases, with 11 bases spanning the gap. The CDR3 is 13 residues long. Germline V gives CDR1 SGHRS, CDR2 YFSETQ. CDR3 DNA sequence: TGCGCCAGCAGCAACGGGGGAGGAGAGACCCAGTACTTC. Its protein product is CASSNGGGETQYF.

This clonotype was found many times. This chain connects TRBV7-2 to TRBJ2-3, with D unresolved. V was cut by 6 bases and J by 4 bases, with 11 bases left in between. The CDR3 consists of 13 residues. The germline V gene has CDR1 SGHTA and CDR2 FQGNSA. The CDR3 DNA is TGTGCCAGCAGGCTAGAAATATCAGATACGCAGTATTTT. This codes for CASRLEISDTQYF.

This clonotype was seen once. The chain couples TRBV20-1 to TRBJ2-3, with D perhaps TRBD2 (6 bases). V gave up 1 base and J gave up 6 bases, with 17 bases separating them. The germline CDR1 and CDR2 sequences are DFQATT and SNEGSKA (reference sequence). The CDR3 runs 15 residues. The CDR3 protein is CSARAIAANPDTQYF. CDR3 bases: TGCAGTGCTAGAGCTATAGCGGCTAATCCCGATACGCAGTATTTT.

Ten or more counts support this clonotype. J is TRBJ2-4 and V is TRBV18, with 9 bases aligning to TRBD1. After removal of 6 bases from V and 0 bases from J, the junction contained 12 bases not matched to a gene. The germline gives CDR1 KGHSH, CDR2 LQKENI. The CDR3 is 18 residues long. The CDR3 DNA reads TGTGCCAGCTCCCGGGACAGGGACAGCCACGTAGCCAAAAACATTCAGTACTTC. Translating gives CASSRDRDSHVAKNIQYF.